The entry below gives a single T cell receptor beta chain sequence along with its context. Its antigen is as yet unknown. V gave up 5 bases and J gave up 4 bases; unmatched junction bases: 5. Germline CDR1 is SGHTA and CDR2 is FQGTGA. CDR3 length: 14 residues. In the PCR, 60 Vbeta and 13 Jbeta primers were used. Under the authors' procedure: Later work found roughly 80 million unique TCR beta chains, with about 10 million shared. Clones were sequenced by immunoSEQ multiplex PCR, and TCRdb holds only the in-frame ones, with some missing. V and J calls and clone size come straight from that table; D and trimming were deduced from the DNA. Of roughly 180,000 clones listed, 82% are singletons. This record belongs to a study of cytomegalovirus exposure and HLA in healthy donors. Whole-study context: One earlier analysis, a look at around 180 million T cells, found roughly 110 million unique TCR beta sequences. Points from the study as a whole: In an earlier analysis, in 587 donors, most V segments appeared productive either ~90% or ~30% of the time. Common viral pathogens were later found to be apparently linked to several of the most significant clusters.

Sequences were obtained from PBMCs. V usage is TRBV7-3 and J usage is TRBJ1-2, with 9 bases fitting TRBD1. This TCR came from a man aged 40-49 years in good health and CMV-seronegative. This CDR3 is CASSGGTGSYGYTF. CDR3 DNA sequence: TGTGCCAGCAGCGGGGGGACAGGGAGCTATGGCTACACCTTC.